The present T cell receptor (beta chain) was sequenced within a study of regulatory T cells in long-lasting Graves disease. Overall study context: By definition, persistent Graves' disease involved antithyroid drugs for over 5 years alongside positive TSH receptor antibodies. Study findings and constraints: TRBV28, TRBJ1-2 and TRBJ2-5 were segments that persistent disease favored. Tissue studied was limited to peripheral blood, excluding thyroid tissue. Public clonotype sharing was higher in persistent than newly diagnosed patients.

Time point meaning: persistent/refractory GD, antithyroid drugs over 5 years with positive TRAb. With RNA extracted from PBMCs as input, the TCR library was made. Construction of the TCR beta libraries employed iRepertoire HTBI primers in conjunction with Arm-PCR of CDR3 regions. One entry per CDR3 protein results from TCRdb running MiXCR on the multiplex PCR reads. The sample consists of 400,000 to 500,000 distinct CDR3 sequences, around a fifth of them appearing once. From germline, CDR1 is SGHTA and CDR2 FQGNSA. With 3 bases removed from V and 9 bases from J, the gap between germline ends came to 17 bases. The CDR3 runs 14 residues. On this clonotype: No antigen is known for it.

This TCR derives from a female donor with Graves disease. The sequenced sample was peripheral blood mononuclear cells (PBMCs), obtained when the disease was refractory, from a patient treated with antithyroid drugs. The chain has TRBV7-2 and TRBJ2-5; D call uncertain. For the CDR3, the DNA is TGTGCCAGCAGCTTTAGCCAATCTCCGGAGTCCCAGTACTTC. This translates into CASSFSQSPESQYF.